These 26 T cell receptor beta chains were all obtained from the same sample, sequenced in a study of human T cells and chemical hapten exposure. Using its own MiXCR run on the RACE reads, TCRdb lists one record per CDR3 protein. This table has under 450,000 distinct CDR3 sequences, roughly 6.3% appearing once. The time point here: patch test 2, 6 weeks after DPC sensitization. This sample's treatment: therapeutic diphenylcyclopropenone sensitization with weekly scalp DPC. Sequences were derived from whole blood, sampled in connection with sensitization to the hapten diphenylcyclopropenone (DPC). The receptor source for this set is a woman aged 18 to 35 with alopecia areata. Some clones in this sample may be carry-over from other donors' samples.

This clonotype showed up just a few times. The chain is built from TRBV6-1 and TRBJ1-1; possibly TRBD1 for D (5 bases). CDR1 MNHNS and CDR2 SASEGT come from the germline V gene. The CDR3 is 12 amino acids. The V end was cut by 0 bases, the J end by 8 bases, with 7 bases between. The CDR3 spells CASSEAKGEAFF. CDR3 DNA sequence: TGTGCCAGCAGTGAAGCAAAGGGGGAAGCTTTCTTT.

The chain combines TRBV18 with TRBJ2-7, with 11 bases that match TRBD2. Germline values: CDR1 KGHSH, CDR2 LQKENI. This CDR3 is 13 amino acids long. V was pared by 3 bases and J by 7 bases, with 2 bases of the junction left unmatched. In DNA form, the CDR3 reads TGTGCCAGCTCACCCGGGACTAGCGGTGAGCAGTACTTC. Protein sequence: CASSPGTSGEQYF.

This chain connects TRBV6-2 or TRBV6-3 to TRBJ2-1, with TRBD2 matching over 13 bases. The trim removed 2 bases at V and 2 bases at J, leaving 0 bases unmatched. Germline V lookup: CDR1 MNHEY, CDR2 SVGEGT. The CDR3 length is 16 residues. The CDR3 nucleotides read TGTGCCAGCAGTTACACTAGCGGGGGGGCCTACAATGAGCAGTTCTTC. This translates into CASSYTSGGAYNEQFF.

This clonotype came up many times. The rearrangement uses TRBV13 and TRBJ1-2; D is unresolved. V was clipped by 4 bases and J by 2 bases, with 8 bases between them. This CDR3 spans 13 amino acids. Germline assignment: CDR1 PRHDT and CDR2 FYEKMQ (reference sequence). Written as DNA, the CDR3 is TGTGCCAGCAGCTACCGCAGAAACTATGGCTACACCTTC. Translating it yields CASSYRRNYGYTF. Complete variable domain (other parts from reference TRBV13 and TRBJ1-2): AAGVIQSPRHLIKEKRETATLKCYPIPRHDTVYWYQQGPGQDPQFLISFYEKMQSDKGSIPDRFSAQQFSDYHSELNMSSLELGDSALYFCASSYRRNYGYTFGSGTRLTVV.

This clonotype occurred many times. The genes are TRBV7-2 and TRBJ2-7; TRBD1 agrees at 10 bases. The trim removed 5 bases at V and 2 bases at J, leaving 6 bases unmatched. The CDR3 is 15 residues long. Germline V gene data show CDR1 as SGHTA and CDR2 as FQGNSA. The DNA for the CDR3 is TGTGCCAGCAGCCTGGGGACAGGGGTGCCCTACGAGCAGTACTTC. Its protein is CASSLGTGVPYEQYF.

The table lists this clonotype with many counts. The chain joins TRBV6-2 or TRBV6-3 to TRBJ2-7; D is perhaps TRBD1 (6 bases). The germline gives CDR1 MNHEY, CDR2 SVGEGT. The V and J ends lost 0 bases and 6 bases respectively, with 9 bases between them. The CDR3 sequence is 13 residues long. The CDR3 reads CASSYSQGPEQYF. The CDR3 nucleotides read TGTGCCAGCAGTTACTCACAGGGTCCCGAGCAGTACTTC.

CDR3 sequence reads: CSAREAGQALLSGNTIYF. CDR3 coding DNA: TGCAGTGCTAGAGAGGCCGGACAGGCGTTGCTCTCTGGAAACACCATATATTTT. This rearrangement joins TRBV20-1 to TRBJ1-3; 7 nucleotides align to TRBD1. J gave up 0 bases and V 0 bases, and 11 bases lay outside the gene matches. CDR1 and CDR2 (germline): DFQATT, SNEGSKA (reference sequence). The CDR3 sequence is 18 residues long.

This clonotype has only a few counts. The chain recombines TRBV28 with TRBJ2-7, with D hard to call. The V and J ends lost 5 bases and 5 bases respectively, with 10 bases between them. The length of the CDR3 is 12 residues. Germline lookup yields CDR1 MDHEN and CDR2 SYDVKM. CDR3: CASSERNHEQYF. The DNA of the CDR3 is TGTGCCAGCAGTGAGAGGAACCACGAGCAGTACTTC.

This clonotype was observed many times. CDR3 protein: CASSLGGAGPNYGYTF. For the CDR3, the DNA is TGTGCCAGCAGTTTGGGCGGCGCAGGTCCCAACTATGGCTACACCTTC. The chain couples TRBV6-2 or TRBV6-3 to TRBJ1-2; D is ambiguous. The CDR3 is made up of 16 amino acids. V lost 4 bases and J 2 bases, leaving 17 bases between the germline ends. The germline V gene encodes CDR1 MNHEY and CDR2 SVGEGT.

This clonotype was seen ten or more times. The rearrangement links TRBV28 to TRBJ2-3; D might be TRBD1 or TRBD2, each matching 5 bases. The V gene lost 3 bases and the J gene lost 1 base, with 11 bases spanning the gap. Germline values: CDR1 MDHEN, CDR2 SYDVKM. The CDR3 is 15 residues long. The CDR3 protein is CASSFGTRGTDTQYF. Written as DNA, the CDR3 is TGTGCCAGCAGTTTTGGGACGCGGGGCACAGATACGCAGTATTTT. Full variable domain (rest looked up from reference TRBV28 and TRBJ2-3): DVKVTQSSRYLVKRTGEKVFLECVQDMDHENMFWYRQDPGLGLRLIYFSYDVKMKEKGDIPEGYSVSREKKERFSLILESASTNQTSMYLCASSFGTRGTDTQYFGPGTRLTVL.

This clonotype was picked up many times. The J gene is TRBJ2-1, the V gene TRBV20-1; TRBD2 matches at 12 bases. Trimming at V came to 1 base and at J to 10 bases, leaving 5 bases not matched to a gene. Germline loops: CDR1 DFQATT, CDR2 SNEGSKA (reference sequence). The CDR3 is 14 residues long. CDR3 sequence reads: CSARGLAGDWEQFF. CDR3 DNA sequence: TGCAGTGCTAGAGGACTAGCGGGGGATTGGGAGCAGTTCTTC.

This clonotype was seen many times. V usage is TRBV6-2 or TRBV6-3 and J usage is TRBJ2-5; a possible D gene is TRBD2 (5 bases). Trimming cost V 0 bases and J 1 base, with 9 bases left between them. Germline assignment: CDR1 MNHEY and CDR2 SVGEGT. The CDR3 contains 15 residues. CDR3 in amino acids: CASSYSTGVQETQYF. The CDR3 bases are TGTGCCAGCAGTTACTCCACCGGGGTCCAAGAGACCCAGTACTTC.

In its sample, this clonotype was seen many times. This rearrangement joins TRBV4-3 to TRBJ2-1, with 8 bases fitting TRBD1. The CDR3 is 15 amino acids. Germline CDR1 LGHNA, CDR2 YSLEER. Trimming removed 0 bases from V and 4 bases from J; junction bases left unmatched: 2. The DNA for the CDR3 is TGCGCCAGCAGCCAAGACACAGGGGGGTACAATGAGCAGTTCTTC. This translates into CASSQDTGGYNEQFF.

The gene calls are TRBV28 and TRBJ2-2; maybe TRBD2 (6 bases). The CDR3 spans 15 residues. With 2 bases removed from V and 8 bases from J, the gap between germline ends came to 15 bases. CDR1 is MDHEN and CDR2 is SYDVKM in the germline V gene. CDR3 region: CASSLGTPLPGELFF. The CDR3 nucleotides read TGTGCCAGCAGTTTAGGGACTCCACTCCCGGGGGAGCTGTTTTTT.

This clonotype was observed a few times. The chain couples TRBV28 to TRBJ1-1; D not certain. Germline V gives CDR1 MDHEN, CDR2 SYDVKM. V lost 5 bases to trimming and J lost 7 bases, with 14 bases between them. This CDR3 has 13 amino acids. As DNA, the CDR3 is TGTGCCAGCAGTCCGGCGGACCGAAGTGAAGCTTTCTTT. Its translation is CASSPADRSEAFF.

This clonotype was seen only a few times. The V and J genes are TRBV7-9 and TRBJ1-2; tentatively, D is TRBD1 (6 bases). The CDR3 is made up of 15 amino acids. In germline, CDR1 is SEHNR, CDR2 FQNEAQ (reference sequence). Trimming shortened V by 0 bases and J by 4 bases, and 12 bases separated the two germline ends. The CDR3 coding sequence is TGTGCCAGCAGCTTAGCTCAAGGGGGTCTCTATGGCTACACCTTC. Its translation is CASSLAQGGLYGYTF.

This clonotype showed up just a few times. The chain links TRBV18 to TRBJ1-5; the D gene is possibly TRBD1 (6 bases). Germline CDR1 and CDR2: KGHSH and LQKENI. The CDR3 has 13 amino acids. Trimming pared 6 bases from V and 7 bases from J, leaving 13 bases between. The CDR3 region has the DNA TGTGCCAGCTCCTTCAACAGGGAACAGCCCCAGCATTTT. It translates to CASSFNREQPQHF.

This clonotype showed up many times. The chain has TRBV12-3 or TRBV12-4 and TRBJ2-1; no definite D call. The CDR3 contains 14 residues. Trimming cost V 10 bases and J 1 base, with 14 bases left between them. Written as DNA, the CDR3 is TGTGCCACCTTTACGAGAGGTTCCTACAATGAGCAGTTCTTC. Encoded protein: CATFTRGSYNEQFF.

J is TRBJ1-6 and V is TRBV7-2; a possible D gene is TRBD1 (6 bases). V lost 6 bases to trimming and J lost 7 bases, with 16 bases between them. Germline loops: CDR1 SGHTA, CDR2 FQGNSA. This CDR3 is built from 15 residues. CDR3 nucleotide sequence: TGTGCCAGCAGTTCCAGGACAGCTTTCAATTCACCCCTCCACTTT. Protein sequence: CASSSRTAFNSPLHF.

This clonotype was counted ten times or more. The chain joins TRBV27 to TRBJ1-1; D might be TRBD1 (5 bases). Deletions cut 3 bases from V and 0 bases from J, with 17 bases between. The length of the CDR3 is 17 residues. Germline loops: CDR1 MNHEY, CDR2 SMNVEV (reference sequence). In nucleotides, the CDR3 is TGTGCCAGCAGTTTTTATTCGGGGCAGTCGATGAACACTGAAGCTTTCTTT. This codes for CASSFYSGQSMNTEAFF.

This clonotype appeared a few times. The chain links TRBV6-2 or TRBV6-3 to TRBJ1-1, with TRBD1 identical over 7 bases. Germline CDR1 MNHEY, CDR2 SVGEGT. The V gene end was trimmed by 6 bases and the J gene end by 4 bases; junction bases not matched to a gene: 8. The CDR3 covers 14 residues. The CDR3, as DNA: TGTGCCAGCAGAACGGGACAGCCCCGCACTGAAGCTTTCTTT. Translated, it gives CASRTGQPRTEAFF.

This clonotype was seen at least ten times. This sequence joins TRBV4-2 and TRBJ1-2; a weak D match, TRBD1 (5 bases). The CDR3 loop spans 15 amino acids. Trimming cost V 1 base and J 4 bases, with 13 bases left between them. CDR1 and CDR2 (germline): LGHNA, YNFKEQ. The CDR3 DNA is TGTGCCAGCAGCCAAGGAGGGAGGGACGTCTATGGCTACACCTTC. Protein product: CASSQGGRDVYGYTF.

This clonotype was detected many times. The CDR3 sequence is CASSLVTGGNSPLHF. CDR3 in DNA: TGTGCCAGCAGCCTGGTGACAGGGGGCAACTCACCCCTCCACTTT. The V gene is TRBV5-8, the J gene TRBJ1-6; TRBD1 agrees at 10 bases. The V segment lost 4 bases and the J segment 10 bases; nucleotides outside the gene matches: 8. Germline V gives CDR1 SGHTS, CDR2 YDEGEE. CDR3 size: 15 residues.

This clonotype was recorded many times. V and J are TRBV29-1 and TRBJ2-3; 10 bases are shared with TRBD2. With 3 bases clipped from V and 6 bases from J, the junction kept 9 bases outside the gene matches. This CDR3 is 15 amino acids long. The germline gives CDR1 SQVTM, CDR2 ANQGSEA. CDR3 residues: CSVDGLAGVLDTQYF. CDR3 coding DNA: TGCAGCGTTGATGGGCTAGCGGGGGTATTGGATACGCAGTATTTT.

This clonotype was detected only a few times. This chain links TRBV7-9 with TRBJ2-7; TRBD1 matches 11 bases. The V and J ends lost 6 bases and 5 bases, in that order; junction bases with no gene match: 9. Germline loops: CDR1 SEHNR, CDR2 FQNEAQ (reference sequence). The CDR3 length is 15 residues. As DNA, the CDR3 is TGTGCCAGCAGTTATGGACAGGGGGCGGTTAACGAGCAGTACTTC. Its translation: CASSYGQGAVNEQYF.

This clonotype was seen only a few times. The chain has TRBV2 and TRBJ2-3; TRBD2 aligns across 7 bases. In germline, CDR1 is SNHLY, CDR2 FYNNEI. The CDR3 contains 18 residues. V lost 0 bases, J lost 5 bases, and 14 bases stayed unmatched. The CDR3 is CASSEALTSVQGIDTQYF. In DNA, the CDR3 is TGTGCCAGCAGTGAAGCGCTTACTAGCGTGCAGGGAATAGATACGCAGTATTTT.